This T cell receptor (beta chain) was identified during a study of neurological immune-mediated disorders. General study points: Repertoires from 18 of 34 multiple sclerosis patients grouped phylogenetically into a related-CDR3 cluster, suggesting a possible signature.

TCRdb used MiXCR to reprocess the 5' RACE reads, holding one entry per CDR3 protein. The sample yields about 46,000 distinct CDR3 sequences, roughly 3% seen once. Unsorted libraries were prepared from 2 million PBMCs that had been stored at -80 C. This clonotype has ten or more counts. What it binds is unknown. The sequencing sample was made of PBMCs. The receptor was derived from a woman in her forties or fifties with multiple sclerosis.

CDR3 sequence: CSARSSHTGELFF. CDR3 in DNA: TGCAGTGCTAGATCCAGCCACACCGGGGAGCTGTTTTTT. The chain is built from TRBV20-1 and TRBJ2-2; no clear D. The V gene lost 2 bases and the J gene lost 3 bases, with 7 bases spanning the gap. There are 13 residues in the CDR3. CDR1 DFQATT and CDR2 SNEGSKA come from the germline V gene (reference sequence).